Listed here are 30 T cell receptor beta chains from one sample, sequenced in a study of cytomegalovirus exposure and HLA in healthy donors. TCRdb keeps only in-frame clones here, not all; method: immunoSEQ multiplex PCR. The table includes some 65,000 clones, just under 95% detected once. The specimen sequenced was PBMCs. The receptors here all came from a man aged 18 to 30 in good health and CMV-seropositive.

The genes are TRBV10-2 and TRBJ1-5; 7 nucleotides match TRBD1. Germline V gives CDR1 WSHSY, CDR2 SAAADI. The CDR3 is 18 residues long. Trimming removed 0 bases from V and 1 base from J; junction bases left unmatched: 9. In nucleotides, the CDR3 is TGCGCCAGCAGTGAGTCATCCTTAGGGGGCCGCAGCAATCAGCCCCAGCATTTT. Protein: CASSESSLGGRSNQPQHF.

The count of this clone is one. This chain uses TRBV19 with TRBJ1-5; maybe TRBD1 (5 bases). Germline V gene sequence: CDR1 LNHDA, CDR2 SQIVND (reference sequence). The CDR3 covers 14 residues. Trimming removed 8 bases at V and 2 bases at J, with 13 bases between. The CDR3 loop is CASGTGSGNQPQHF. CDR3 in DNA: TGTGCCAGTGGGACTGGGTCGGGCAATCAGCCCCAGCATTTT.

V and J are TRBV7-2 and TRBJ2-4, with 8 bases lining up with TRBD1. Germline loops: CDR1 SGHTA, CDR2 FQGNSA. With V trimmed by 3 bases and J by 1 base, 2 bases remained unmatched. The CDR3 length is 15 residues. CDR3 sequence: CASSFTGGAKNIQYF. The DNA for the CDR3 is TGTGCCAGCAGCTTCACAGGGGGTGCCAAAAACATTCAGTACTTC.

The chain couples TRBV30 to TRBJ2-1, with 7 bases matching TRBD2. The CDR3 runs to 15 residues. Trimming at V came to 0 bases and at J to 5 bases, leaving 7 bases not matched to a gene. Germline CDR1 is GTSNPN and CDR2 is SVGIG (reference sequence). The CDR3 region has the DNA TGTGCCTGGAGTGTAACACTAGCGTTAGACAATGAGCAGTTCTTC. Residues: CAWSVTLALDNEQFF.

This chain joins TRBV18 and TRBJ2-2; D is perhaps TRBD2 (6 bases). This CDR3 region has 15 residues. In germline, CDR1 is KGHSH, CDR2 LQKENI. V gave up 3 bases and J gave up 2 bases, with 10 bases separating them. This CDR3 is CASSPSGPNTGELFF. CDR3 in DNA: TGTGCCAGCTCACCCAGCGGGCCCAACACCGGGGAGCTGTTTTTT.

The CDR3 DNA reads TGTGCCAGCAGTTCAACAGGGGGCATCTATGGCTACACCTTC. Amino acids: CASSSTGGIYGYTF. This sequence joins TRBV27 and TRBJ1-2, with 9 bases lining up with TRBD1. The CDR3 totals 14 residues. The germline gives CDR1 MNHEY, CDR2 SMNVEV (reference sequence). Trimming took 4 bases from V and 4 from J; bases not matched to a gene: 4.

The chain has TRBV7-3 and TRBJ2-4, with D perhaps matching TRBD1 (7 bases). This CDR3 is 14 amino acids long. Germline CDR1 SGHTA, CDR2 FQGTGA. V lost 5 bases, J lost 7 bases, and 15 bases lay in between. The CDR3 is CASSAQGGQNIQYF. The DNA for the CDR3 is TGTGCCAGCAGCGCCCAGGGGGGACAGAACATTCAGTACTTC. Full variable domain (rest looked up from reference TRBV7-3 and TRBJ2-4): GAGVSQTPSNKVTEKGKYVELRCDPISGHTALYWYRQSLGQGPEFLIYFQGTGAADDSGLPNDRFFAVRPEGSVSTLKIQRTERGDSAVYLCASSAQGGQNIQYFGAGTRLSVL.

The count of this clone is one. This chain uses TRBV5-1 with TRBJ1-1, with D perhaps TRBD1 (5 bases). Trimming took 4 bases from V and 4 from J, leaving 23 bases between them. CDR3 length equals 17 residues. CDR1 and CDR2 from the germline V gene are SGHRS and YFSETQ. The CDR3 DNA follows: TGCGCCAGCAGCCCGGAGATAGGGGTGAAGGCTAGCACTGAAGCTTTCTTT. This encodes CASSPEIGVKASTEAFF.

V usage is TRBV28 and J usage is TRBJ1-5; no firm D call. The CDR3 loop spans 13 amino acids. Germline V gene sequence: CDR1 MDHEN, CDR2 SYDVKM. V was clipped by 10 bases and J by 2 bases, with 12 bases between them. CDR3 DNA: TGTGCCACCGCGGGAGAGGGCAATCAGCCCCAGCATTTT. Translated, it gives CATAGEGNQPQHF.

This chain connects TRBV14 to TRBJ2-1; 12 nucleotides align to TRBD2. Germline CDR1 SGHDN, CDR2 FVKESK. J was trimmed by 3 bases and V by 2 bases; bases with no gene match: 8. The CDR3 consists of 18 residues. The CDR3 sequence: CASSQHFRLAGVYNEQFF. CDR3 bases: TGTGCCAGCAGCCAACATTTCCGACTAGCGGGGGTCTACAATGAGCAGTTCTTC.

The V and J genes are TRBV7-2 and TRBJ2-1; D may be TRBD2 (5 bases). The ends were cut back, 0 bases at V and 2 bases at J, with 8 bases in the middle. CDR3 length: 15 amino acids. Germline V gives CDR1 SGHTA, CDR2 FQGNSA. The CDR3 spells CASSLAGVTYNEQFF. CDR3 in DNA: TGTGCCAGCAGCTTAGCGGGAGTTACCTACAATGAGCAGTTCTTC.

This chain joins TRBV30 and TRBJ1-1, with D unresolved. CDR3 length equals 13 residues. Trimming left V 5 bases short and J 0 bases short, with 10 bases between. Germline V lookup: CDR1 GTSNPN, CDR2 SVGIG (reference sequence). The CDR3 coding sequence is TGTGCCTGGGGCAGTGACTTGAACACTGAAGCTTTCTTT. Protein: CAWGSDLNTEAFF.

In DNA form, the CDR3 reads TGTGCCAGCAGTTTATCACTAGCGGGAATGACAGATACGCAGTATTTT. This translates into CASSLSLAGMTDTQYF. The chain recombines TRBV28 with TRBJ2-3; the match to TRBD2 covers 10 bases. This CDR3 has 16 residues. Looked up from germline, CDR1 is MDHEN and CDR2 is SYDVKM. V lost 1 base and J lost 3; bases outside the gene matches: 4.

The CDR3 coding sequence is TGTGCCAGCAGCCAAGGGGCTGGCACAGATACGCAGTATTTT. Protein sequence: CASSQGAGTDTQYF. The rearrangement joins TRBV4-2 to TRBJ2-3; the D is unclear. The CDR3 totals 14 residues. Germline V gene sequence: CDR1 LGHNA, CDR2 YNFKEQ. V lost 1 base and J 1 base, leaving 6 bases between the germline ends.

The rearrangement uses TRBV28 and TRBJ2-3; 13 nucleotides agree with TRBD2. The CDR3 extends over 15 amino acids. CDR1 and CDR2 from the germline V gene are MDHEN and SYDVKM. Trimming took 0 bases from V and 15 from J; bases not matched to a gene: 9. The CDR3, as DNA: TGTGCCAGCAGTTTATGGGGACAAACTAGCGGGAGGGCTTATTTT. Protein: CASSLWGQTSGRAYF. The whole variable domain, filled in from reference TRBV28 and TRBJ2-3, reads DVKVTQSSRYLVKRTGEKVFLECVQDMDHENMFWYRQDPGLGLRLIYFSYDVKMKEKGDIPEGYSVSREKKERFSLILESASTNQTSMYLCASSLWGQTSGRAYFGPGTRLTVL.

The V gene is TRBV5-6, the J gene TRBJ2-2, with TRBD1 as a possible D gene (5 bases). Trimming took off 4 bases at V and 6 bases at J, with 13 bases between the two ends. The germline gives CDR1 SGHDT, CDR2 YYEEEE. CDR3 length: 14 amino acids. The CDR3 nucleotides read TGTGCCAGCAGCAGACGACCAGGGTCCGGGGAGCTGTTTTTT. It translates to CASSRRPGSGELFF.

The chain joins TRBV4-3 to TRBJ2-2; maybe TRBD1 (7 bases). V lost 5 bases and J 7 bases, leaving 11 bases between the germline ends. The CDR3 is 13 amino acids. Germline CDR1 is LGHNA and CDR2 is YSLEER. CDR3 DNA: TGCGCCAGCAGCAACAGGGGAGGCGGGGAGCTGTTTTTT. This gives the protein CASSNRGGGELFF.

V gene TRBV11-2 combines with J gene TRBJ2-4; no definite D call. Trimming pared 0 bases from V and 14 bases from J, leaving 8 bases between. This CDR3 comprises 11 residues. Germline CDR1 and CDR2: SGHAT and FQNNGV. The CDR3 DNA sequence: TGTGCCAGCAGCTTAGAACTTAGCAAGTACTTC. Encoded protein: CASSLELSKYF. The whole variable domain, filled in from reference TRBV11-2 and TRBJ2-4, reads EAGVAQSPRYKIIEKRQSVAFWCNPISGHATLYWYQQILGQGPKLLIQFQNNGVVDDSQLPKDRFSAERLKGVDSTLKIQPAKLEDSAVYLCASSLELSKYFGAGTRLSVL.

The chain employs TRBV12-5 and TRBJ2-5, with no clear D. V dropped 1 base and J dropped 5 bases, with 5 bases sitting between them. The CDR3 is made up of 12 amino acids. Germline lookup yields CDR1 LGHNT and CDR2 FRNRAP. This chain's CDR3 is CASGLDWETQYF. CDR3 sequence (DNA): TGTGCTAGTGGTTTGGACTGGGAGACCCAGTACTTC.

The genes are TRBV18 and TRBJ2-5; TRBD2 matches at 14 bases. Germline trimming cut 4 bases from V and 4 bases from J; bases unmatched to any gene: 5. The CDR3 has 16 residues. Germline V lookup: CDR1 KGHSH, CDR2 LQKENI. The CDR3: CASSLTGTSGRETQYF. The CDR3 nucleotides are TGTGCCAGCTCACTCACCGGGACTAGCGGGAGAGAGACCCAGTACTTC.

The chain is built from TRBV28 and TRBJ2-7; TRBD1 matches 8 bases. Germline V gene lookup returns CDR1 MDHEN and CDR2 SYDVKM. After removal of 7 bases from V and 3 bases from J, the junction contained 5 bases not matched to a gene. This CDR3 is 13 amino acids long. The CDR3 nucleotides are TGTGCCAGCAATACAGGGGGTATCTACGAGCAGTACTTC. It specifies CASNTGGIYEQYF.

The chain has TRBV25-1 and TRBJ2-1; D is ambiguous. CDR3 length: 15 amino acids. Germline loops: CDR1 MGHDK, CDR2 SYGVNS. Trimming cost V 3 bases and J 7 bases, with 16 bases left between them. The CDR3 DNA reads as TGTGCCAGCAGTGATCCCACCCGGGTAGAAAATGAGCAGTTCTTC. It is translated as CASSDPTRVENEQFF.

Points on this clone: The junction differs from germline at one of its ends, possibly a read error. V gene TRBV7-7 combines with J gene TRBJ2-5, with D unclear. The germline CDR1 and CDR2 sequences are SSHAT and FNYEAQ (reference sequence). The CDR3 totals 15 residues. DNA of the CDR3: TGTGCTAGCAGCCTCACTGATATCGACTGGGAGACCCAGTACTTC. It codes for CASSLTDIDWETQYF. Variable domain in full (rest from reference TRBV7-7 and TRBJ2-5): GAGVSQSPRYKVTKRGQDVTLRCDPISSHATLYWYQQALGQGPEFLTYFNYEAQPDKSGLPSDRFSAERPEGSISTLTIQRTEQRDSAMYRCASSLTDIDWETQYFGPGTRLLVL.

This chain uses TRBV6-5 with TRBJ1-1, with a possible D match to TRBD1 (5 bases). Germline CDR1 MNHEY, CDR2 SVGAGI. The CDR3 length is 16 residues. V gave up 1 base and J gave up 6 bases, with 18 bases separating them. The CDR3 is CASSYYSSGRPSEAFF. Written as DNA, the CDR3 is TGTGCCAGCAGTTACTACTCATCAGGGCGCCCCTCTGAAGCTTTCTTT.

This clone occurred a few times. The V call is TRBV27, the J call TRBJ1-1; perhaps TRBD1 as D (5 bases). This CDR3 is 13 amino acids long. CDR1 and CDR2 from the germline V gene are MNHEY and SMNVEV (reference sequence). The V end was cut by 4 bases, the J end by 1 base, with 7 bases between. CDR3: CASSSGQNTEAFF. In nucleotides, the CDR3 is TGTGCCAGCAGTTCCGGACAGAACACTGAAGCTTTCTTT.

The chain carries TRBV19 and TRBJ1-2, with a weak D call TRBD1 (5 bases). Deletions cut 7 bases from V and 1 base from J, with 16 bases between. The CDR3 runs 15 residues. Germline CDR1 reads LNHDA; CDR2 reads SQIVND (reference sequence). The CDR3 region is CASKGGTSINYGYTF. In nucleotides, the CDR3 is TGTGCCAGTAAAGGCGGGACCTCGATTAACTATGGCTACACCTTC.

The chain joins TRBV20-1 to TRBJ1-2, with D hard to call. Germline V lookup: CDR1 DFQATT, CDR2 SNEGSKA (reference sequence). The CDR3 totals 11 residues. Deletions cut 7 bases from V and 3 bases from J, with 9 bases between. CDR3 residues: CSVDGDYGYTF. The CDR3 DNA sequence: TGCAGTGTCGACGGAGACTATGGCTACACCTTC.

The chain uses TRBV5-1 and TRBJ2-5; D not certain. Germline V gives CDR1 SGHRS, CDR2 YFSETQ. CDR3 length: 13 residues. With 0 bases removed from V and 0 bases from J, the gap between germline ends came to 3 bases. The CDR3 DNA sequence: TGCGCCAGCAGCTTGGGAGACCAAGAGACCCAGTACTTC. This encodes CASSLGDQETQYF.

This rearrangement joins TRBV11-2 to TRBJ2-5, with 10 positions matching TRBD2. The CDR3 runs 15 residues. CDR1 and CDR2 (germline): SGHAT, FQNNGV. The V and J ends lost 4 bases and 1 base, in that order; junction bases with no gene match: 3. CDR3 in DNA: TGTGCCAGCAGCTATCTAGCGGGGGCCCAAGAGACCCAGTACTTC. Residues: CASSYLAGAQETQYF.

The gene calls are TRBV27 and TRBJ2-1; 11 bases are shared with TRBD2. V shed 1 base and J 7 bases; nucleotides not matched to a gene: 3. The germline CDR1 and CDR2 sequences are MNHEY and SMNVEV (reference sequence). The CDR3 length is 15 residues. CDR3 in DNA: TGTGCCAGCAGTTTATTAGCGGGAGGGCCGAATGAGCAGTTCTTC. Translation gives CASSLLAGGPNEQFF.